The clone carrying this TCR beta chain was counted many times. MiXCR, run by TCRdb on the RACE reads, gives a single entry per CDR3 protein. The sample holds some 150,000 distinct CDR3 sequences, around 11% seen once. These data originate in a study of human T cells and chemical hapten exposure. As to time point: patch test 2, 6 weeks after DPC sensitization. Noted treatment: therapeutic diphenylcyclopropenone sensitization with weekly scalp DPC. Germline V lookup: CDR1 KGHDR, CDR2 SFDVKD. The CDR3 has 13 residues. The V segment lost 7 bases and the J segment 7 bases; nucleotides outside the gene matches: 6.

This chain joins TRBV24-1 and TRBJ2-3; 8 nucleotides line up with TRBD2. The clonotype was recovered from a woman aged 45-65 years with alopecia areata. Some clones in this sample may be carry-over from other donors' samples. Here the sequenced sample was whole blood, taken in connection with sensitization to the hapten diphenylcyclopropenone (DPC). The CDR3 sequence: CATRAGADYTQYF. CDR3 DNA: TGTGCCACCAGAGCGGGAGCCGACTATACGCAGTATTTT.